What follows describes a single T cell receptor beta chain. This record comes from a study of T cell changes during pregnancy in multiple sclerosis. Profiling relied on immunoSEQ multiplex PCR, and the TCRdb table lists in-frame clones only, not all of them. The sample records approximately 66,000 clones, roughly 90% being singletons. V was clipped by 0 bases and J by 9 bases, with 16 bases between them. The CDR3 length is 15 residues. CDR1 is SGDLS, CDR2 YYNGEE, per germline. The starting material was CD8+ T cells from peripheral blood mononuclear cells, obtained before pregnancy. The TCR sequence derives from a female donor with multiple sclerosis, enrolled in a pregnancy study. The chain couples TRBV9 to TRBJ2-1, with D hard to call. The CDR3 DNA reads as TGTGCCAGCAGCGTAGTCCCCGTAATGGGCTCTGAGCAGTTCTTC. This codes for CASSVVPVMGSEQFF.